These T cell receptor beta chains were read from a single sample in a study of blood T cell repertoires in COVID-19. Profiled with immunoSEQ multiplex PCR; TCRdb holds only in-frame clones, not every one. The repertoire includes 300,000 to 350,000 clones, 87% of them detected once, and more than 5% sits in the top ten. The source material was peripheral blood. These receptors originate from a woman aged 50 to 60 with COVID-19, enrolled during active disease. The CDR3 runs from the conserved cysteine through the conserved F or W. Each record gives: V gene, D gene, J gene, clone size, CDR3 DNA, CDR3 protein. The D gene is left open where the match is weak. Rows give clone size only sometimes, using once, few, many, or a class for an expanded clone.

v_call: TRBV29-1; d_call: NA; j_call: TRBJ2-3; clone_size: once; cdr3_nt: TGCAGCGTTGGGGCCGTGACAAGCACAGATACGCAGTATTTT; cdr3_aa: CSVGAVTSTDTQYF
v_call: TRBV7-9; d_call: TRBD1; j_call: TRBJ1-5; clone_size: NA; cdr3_nt: TGTGCCAGCAGCTTAGACGGACAGGGGGATCAGCCCCAGCATTTT; cdr3_aa: CASSLDGQGDQPQHF
v_call: TRBV27; d_call: TRBD2; j_call: TRBJ2-3; clone_size: once; cdr3_nt: TGTGCCAGCAGCACCGGGGTAGCGGGAGGCGCAGATACGCAGTATTTT; cdr3_aa: CASSTGVAGGADTQYF
v_call: TRBV3-1/TRBV3-2; d_call: NA; j_call: TRBJ1-1; clone_size: NA; cdr3_nt: TGTGCCAGCAGCCTATCCGGGGCCGGGGGTACTGAAGCTTTCTTT; cdr3_aa: CASSLSGAGGTEAFF
v_call: TRBV5-5; d_call: NA; j_call: TRBJ1-3; clone_size: NA; cdr3_nt: TGTGCCAGCAGCTTTGTCTGGCGGCTCTCTGGAAACACCATATATTTT; cdr3_aa: CASSFVWRLSGNTIYF
v_call: TRBV9; d_call: NA; j_call: TRBJ1-4; clone_size: NA; cdr3_nt: TGTGCCAGCAGCCCCGTGTCGGGAGGTATTAATGAAAAACTGTTTTTT; cdr3_aa: CASSPVSGGINEKLFF
v_call: TRBV5-1; d_call: NA; j_call: TRBJ1-1; clone_size: NA; cdr3_nt: TGCGCCAGCAGCTCCCAAGGGGGGAACACTGAAGCTTTCTTT; cdr3_aa: CASSSQGGNTEAFF
v_call: TRBV5-5; d_call: TRBD1; j_call: TRBJ2-3; clone_size: NA; cdr3_nt: TGTGCCAGCAGCCGCCAGGGGGCAACTAGCACAGATACGCAGTATTTT; cdr3_aa: CASSRQGATSTDTQYF
v_call: TRBV6-5; d_call: NA; j_call: TRBJ2-7; clone_size: once; cdr3_nt: TGTGCCAGCGTCGGTAGCTACGAGCAGTACTTC; cdr3_aa: CASVGSYEQYF
v_call: TRBV6-5; d_call: NA; j_call: TRBJ1-1; clone_size: NA; cdr3_nt: TGTGCCAGCAGTTACGAGGGTAGGACTGAAGCTTTCTTT; cdr3_aa: CASSYEGRTEAFF
v_call: TRBV4-3; d_call: NA; j_call: TRBJ2-1; clone_size: NA; cdr3_nt: TGCGCCAGCAGCTCCGAAGCTGCTAATGAGCAGTTCTTC; cdr3_aa: CASSSEAANEQFF
v_call: TRBV6-1; d_call: NA; j_call: TRBJ1-5; clone_size: NA; cdr3_nt: TGTGCCAGCAGTGAAGTAAATCAGCCCCAGCATTTT; cdr3_aa: CASSEVNQPQHF
v_call: TRBV5-4; d_call: TRBD2; j_call: TRBJ2-2; clone_size: NA; cdr3_nt: TGTGCCAGCAGCGGAACTAGCGGGAAAACCGGGGAGCTGTTTTTT; cdr3_aa: CASSGTSGKTGELFF
v_call: TRBV24-1; d_call: NA; j_call: TRBJ1-5; clone_size: once; cdr3_nt: TGTGCCACCAGTGACTCCGGGATGCCATCCAATCAGCCCCAGCATTTT; cdr3_aa: CATSDSGMPSNQPQHF
v_call: TRBV30; d_call: TRBD2; j_call: TRBJ2-1; clone_size: once; cdr3_nt: TGTGCCTGGGGACTAGCGGGATTCAATGAGCAGTTCTTC; cdr3_aa: CAWGLAGFNEQFF
v_call: TRBV11-1; d_call: NA; j_call: TRBJ2-7; clone_size: NA; cdr3_nt: TGTGCCAGCAGCACGGGGGACAGAAGCTACGAGCAGTACTTC; cdr3_aa: CASSTGDRSYEQYF
v_call: TRBV27; d_call: TRBD1; j_call: TRBJ2-3; clone_size: NA; cdr3_nt: TGTGCCAGCAGTTTAACCCAAGGACAGGGCACAGATACGCAGTATTTT; cdr3_aa: CASSLTQGQGTDTQYF
v_call: TRBV11-1; d_call: NA; j_call: TRBJ2-5; clone_size: NA; cdr3_nt: TGTGCCAGCAGTTTTGGTACTCAAGAGACCCAGTACTTC; cdr3_aa: CASSFGTQETQYF
v_call: TRBV18; d_call: NA; j_call: TRBJ1-2; clone_size: few; cdr3_nt: TGTGCCAGCTCATTCGTCTTGCAGGATGGCTACACCTTC; cdr3_aa: CASSFVLQDGYTF
v_call: TRBV21-1; d_call: NA; j_call: TRBJ1-5; clone_size: NA; cdr3_nt: TGTGCCAGCAGCCTCCGAGACAAAAACGACAGAGCCAATCAGCCCCAGCATTTT; cdr3_aa: CASSLRDKNDRANQPQHF
v_call: TRBV2; d_call: NA; j_call: TRBJ2-7; clone_size: NA; cdr3_nt: TGTGCCAGCAGTGACTCCCGGGGAATAGGGGAGCAGTACTTC; cdr3_aa: CASSDSRGIGEQYF
v_call: TRBV5-5; d_call: NA; j_call: TRBJ1-2; clone_size: NA; cdr3_nt: TGTGCCAGCAGACTTTTGACAGGTCGGGTAGATGGCTACACCTTC; cdr3_aa: CASRLLTGRVDGYTF
v_call: TRBV21-1; d_call: NA; j_call: TRBJ2-6; clone_size: NA; cdr3_nt: TGTGCCAGCAGCAAAAGGGGTATCTCTGGGGCCAACGTCCTGACTTTC; cdr3_aa: CASSKRGISGANVLTF
v_call: TRBV5-1; d_call: TRBD1; j_call: TRBJ2-2; clone_size: NA; cdr3_nt: TGCGCCAGCAGCCCTAGGACAGGTATCGGCACCGGGGAGCTGTTTTTT; cdr3_aa: CASSPRTGIGTGELFF
v_call: TRBV30; d_call: NA; j_call: TRBJ1-5; clone_size: NA; cdr3_nt: TGTGCCTGGAGTGTACCCGAGTTCCGCGCTCAGCCCCAGCATTTT; cdr3_aa: CAWSVPEFRAQPQHF
v_call: TRBV23-1; d_call: TRBD1; j_call: TRBJ2-7; clone_size: NA; cdr3_nt: TGCGCCAGCAGTCACATGGTCGTGGGACAGGCCTACGAGCAGTACTTC; cdr3_aa: CASSHMVVGQAYEQYF
v_call: TRBV10-3; d_call: TRBD2; j_call: TRBJ2-1; clone_size: NA; cdr3_nt: TGTGCCATCAGTGACCTTTCAAAAGATATAGCGGGAGGTAGGGATGAGCAGTTCTTC; cdr3_aa: CAISDLSKDIAGGRDEQFF
v_call: TRBV2; d_call: TRBD1; j_call: TRBJ1-4; clone_size: NA; cdr3_nt: TGTGCCAGCAATCGGGACAGGGGCGTAGCGGGCGAAAAACTGTTTTTT; cdr3_aa: CASNRDRGVAGEKLFF
v_call: TRBV2; d_call: NA; j_call: TRBJ1-4; clone_size: NA; cdr3_nt: TGTGCCAGCAGACTGGGACATCAAAAACCTAATGAAAAACTGTTTTTT; cdr3_aa: CASRLGHQKPNEKLFF
v_call: TRBV5-6; d_call: TRBD1; j_call: TRBJ1-5; clone_size: few; cdr3_nt: TGTGCCAGCAGCTCCAGACAGGGGCTAGTTCAGCCCCAGCATTTT; cdr3_aa: CASSSRQGLVQPQHF
v_call: TRBV10-3; d_call: TRBD1; j_call: TRBJ1-5; clone_size: NA; cdr3_nt: TGTGCCATCAGTAACAGGGGGCGCGAGGGCAATCAGCCCCAGCATTTT; cdr3_aa: CAISNRGREGNQPQHF
v_call: TRBV27; d_call: NA; j_call: TRBJ2-1; clone_size: NA; cdr3_nt: TGTGCCAGCAGTTATAAAGTTGTGAGGGAGGTGCCGGATAAAAAGTTCTTC; cdr3_aa: CASSYKVVREVPDKKFF
v_call: TRBV5-4; d_call: TRBD1; j_call: TRBJ1-5; clone_size: few; cdr3_nt: TGTGCCAGCAGCTTGATTGAGGACAGGGTCGTTCAGCCCCAGCATTTT; cdr3_aa: CASSLIEDRVVQPQHF
v_call: TRBV7-9; d_call: TRBD1; j_call: TRBJ2-1; clone_size: NA; cdr3_nt: TGTGCCAGCAGTTTAGCCGGGACAGGGTTTGGGAATGAGCAGTTCTTC; cdr3_aa: CASSLAGTGFGNEQFF
v_call: TRBV14; d_call: NA; j_call: TRBJ2-7; clone_size: NA; cdr3_nt: TGTGCCAGCAGCCAACTTAGTATCTACGAGCAGTACTTC; cdr3_aa: CASSQLSIYEQYF
v_call: TRBV5-4; d_call: NA; j_call: TRBJ2-5; clone_size: NA; cdr3_nt: TGTGCCAGCAGCCCAAGAGGACAGCAAGAGACCCAGTACTTC; cdr3_aa: CASSPRGQQETQYF
v_call: TRBV18; d_call: NA; j_call: TRBJ1-1; clone_size: NA; cdr3_nt: TGTGCCAGCTCACGAGGGTCGAACACTGAAGCTTTCTTT; cdr3_aa: CASSRGSNTEAFF
v_call: TRBV7-9; d_call: TRBD1; j_call: TRBJ2-4; clone_size: NA; cdr3_nt: TGTGCCAGCAGCTTAGGGGACAGGGGAAGAGCCAAAAACATTCAGTACTTC; cdr3_aa: CASSLGDRGRAKNIQYF
v_call: TRBV10-1; d_call: NA; j_call: TRBJ2-4; clone_size: NA; cdr3_nt: TGCGCCAGCAGCAGAAGTGTTGGACTGGCCAAAAACATTCAGTACTTC; cdr3_aa: CASSRSVGLAKNIQYF
v_call: TRBV3-1/TRBV3-2; d_call: TRBD1; j_call: TRBJ1-1; clone_size: NA; cdr3_nt: TGTGCCAGCAGCCGGACGACAGGGGGCTTGACTGAAGCTTTCTTT; cdr3_aa: CASSRTTGGLTEAFF
v_call: TRBV7-6; d_call: TRBD2; j_call: TRBJ2-2; clone_size: once; cdr3_nt: TGTGCCAGCAGCTCGGGACTAGCGGGAGGCACCGGGGAGCTGTTTTTT; cdr3_aa: CASSSGLAGGTGELFF
v_call: TRBV9; d_call: NA; j_call: TRBJ2-3; clone_size: once; cdr3_nt: TGTGCCAGCAGCGTAGGCGACTTCGCGCAGTATTTT; cdr3_aa: CASSVGDFAQYF
v_call: TRBV5-1; d_call: NA; j_call: TRBJ2-2; clone_size: NA; cdr3_nt: TGCGCCAGCAGGCCGGGGACTAGACAGGGCACCGGGGAGCTGTTTTTT; cdr3_aa: CASRPGTRQGTGELFF
v_call: TRBV5-1; d_call: TRBD1; j_call: TRBJ2-1; clone_size: NA; cdr3_nt: TGCGCCAGCAGCTTAGGGACAGGCGCCTACAATGAGCAGTTCTTC; cdr3_aa: CASSLGTGAYNEQFF
v_call: TRBV7-6; d_call: TRBD1; j_call: TRBJ1-4; clone_size: NA; cdr3_nt: TGTGCCAGCAGCCCCCAGACAGGGTATAATGAAAAACTGTTTTTT; cdr3_aa: CASSPQTGYNEKLFF
v_call: TRBV9; d_call: TRBD2; j_call: TRBJ2-1; clone_size: NA; cdr3_nt: TGTGCCAGCAGCGTGGGCGGGAGCTCATATGAGCAGTTCTTC; cdr3_aa: CASSVGGSSYEQFF
v_call: TRBV6-5; d_call: TRBD1; j_call: TRBJ1-1; clone_size: NA; cdr3_nt: TGTGCCAGCAGTTACTGGACAGGGGGCGGGTATGCTTTCTTT; cdr3_aa: CASSYWTGGGYAFF
v_call: TRBV3-1/TRBV3-2; d_call: NA; j_call: TRBJ2-5; clone_size: NA; cdr3_nt: TGTGCCAGCAGCCAAAGGGGCCTCACGACAGAGACCCAGTACTTC; cdr3_aa: CASSQRGLTTETQYF
v_call: TRBV29-1; d_call: TRBD1; j_call: TRBJ1-4; clone_size: once; cdr3_nt: TGCAGCGTGCCCTCAGACAGGGGTGAAAAACTGTTTTTT; cdr3_aa: CSVPSDRGEKLFF
v_call: TRBV3-1/TRBV3-2; d_call: TRBD1; j_call: TRBJ2-3; clone_size: NA; cdr3_nt: TGTGCCAGCAAACAGGGGGGACTGCGCACAGATACGCAGTATTTT; cdr3_aa: CASKQGGLRTDTQYF
v_call: TRBV3-1/TRBV3-2; d_call: TRBD2; j_call: TRBJ2-7; clone_size: NA; cdr3_nt: TGTGCCAGCAGCCTACGACAGCATTTAGCGGGGGAGGACGAGCAGTACTTC; cdr3_aa: CASSLRQHLAGEDEQYF
v_call: TRBV2; d_call: NA; j_call: TRBJ1-6; clone_size: NA; cdr3_nt: TGTGCCAGCATTACCGGGACCTATAATTCACCCCTCCACTTT; cdr3_aa: CASITGTYNSPLHF
v_call: TRBV27; d_call: TRBD1; j_call: TRBJ2-7; clone_size: NA; cdr3_nt: TGTGCCAGCAGTTTCGGGACAGGTGTCTCCTACGAGCAGTACTTC; cdr3_aa: CASSFGTGVSYEQYF
v_call: TRBV5-1; d_call: TRBD1; j_call: TRBJ2-2; clone_size: NA; cdr3_nt: TGCGCCAGCAGCCCGGGACAGGGGGCGGTCGGGGAGCTGTTTTTT; cdr3_aa: CASSPGQGAVGELFF